The rows below give T cell receptor beta chains drawn from one sample of a study of T cell responses to AZD1222 COVID-19 vaccine. This table comes from immunoSEQ multiplex PCR, and its TCRdb copy is limited to in-frame clones, with some not included. The table records 210,000 or so clones, approximately 94% of them present only once. The sequences come from peripheral blood, collected 28 days after the second dose of the MenACWY control vaccine. These receptors all stem from an adult who received the MenACWY meningococcal vaccine as a control. Both conserved end residues are part of each CDR3. The order of the fields is CDR3 protein, CDR3 DNA, D gene, clone size, V gene, J gene, CDR3 length. D genes are given only for firm matches. Some rows mark clone size as missing; the rest say once, few, many or name a class of expanded clone.

CASSSGLVSPEQYF	TGCGCCAGCAGCTCCGGACTAGTGAGTCCCGAGCAGTACTTC	TRBD2	.	TRBV5-1	TRBJ2-7	14
CSVEEQGETQYF	TGCAGCGTAGAAGAACAGGGGGAGACCCAGTACTTC	TRBD1	.	TRBV29-1	TRBJ2-5	12
CASSFSTFSYEQYF	TGCGCCAGCAGCTTCTCGACCTTCTCCTACGAGCAGTACTTC	.	.	TRBV5-1	TRBJ2-7	14
CASRQNTGELFF	TGTGCCAGCAGACAGAACACCGGGGAGCTGTTTTTT	.	.	TRBV12-3/TRBV12-4	TRBJ2-2	12
CASGTGGITQETQYF	TGCGCCAGCGGTACAGGGGGAATAACACAAGAGACCCAGTACTTC	TRBD1	.	TRBV5-1	TRBJ2-5	15
CASSPLVGEKLFF	TGTGCCAGCAGCCCCCTCGTTGGGGAAAAACTGTTTTTT	.	.	TRBV28	TRBJ1-4	13
CAISESVGTGDYNEQFF	TGTGCCATCAGTGAGTCGGTCGGGACAGGGGACTACAATGAGCAGTTCTTC	TRBD1	once	TRBV10-3	TRBJ2-1	17
CSVETGMDIQYF	TGCAGCGTTGAAACAGGGATGGACATTCAGTACTTC	.	.	TRBV29-1	TRBJ2-4	12
CASSRTSGIYEQYF	TGTGCCAGCAGTCGGACTAGCGGGATATACGAGCAGTACTTC	TRBD2	.	TRBV11-2	TRBJ2-7	14
CAIRRTGLLNEQYF	TGTGCCATCAGAAGGACAGGGTTGTTAAACGAGCAGTACTTC	TRBD1	.	TRBV10-3	TRBJ2-7	14
CASSKGGGTTDTQYF	TGTGCCAGCAGCAAAGGGGGGGGGACCACAGATACGCAGTATTTT	.	.	TRBV11-3	TRBJ2-3	15
CASGFTGTGSYEQYF	TGTGCCAGTGGCTTCACCGGGACAGGGTCCTACGAGCAGTACTTC	TRBD1	.	TRBV18	TRBJ2-7	15
CAWRNYAGVAVEQYF	TGTGCCTGGAGAAATTACGCGGGAGTGGCGGTGGAGCAGTACTTC	TRBD2	once	TRBV30	TRBJ2-7	15
CASSLNPGQIGYEQYF	TGTGCCAGCAGCCTCAATCCGGGACAGATTGGATACGAGCAGTACTTC	TRBD1	.	TRBV3-1/TRBV3-2	TRBJ2-7	16
CASSLAGASYEQYF	TGTGCCAGCAGCTTAGCAGGGGCCTCCTACGAGCAGTACTTC	.	.	TRBV11-2	TRBJ2-7	14
CASSLQLNGELFF	TGTGCCAGCAGCTTGCAGCTAAACGGGGAGCTGTTTTTT	.	few	TRBV5-4	TRBJ2-2	13
CAWRSGQAGYEQYF	TGTGCCTGGAGAAGCGGACAGGCTGGCTACGAGCAGTACTTC	TRBD1	once	TRBV30	TRBJ2-7	14
CASSLASERETQYF	TGTGCCAGCAGCTTAGCAAGCGAACGGGAGACCCAGTACTTC	.	.	TRBV7-9	TRBJ2-5	14
CAWSGVRTEAFF	TGTGCCTGGAGTGGGGTGCGCACTGAAGCTTTCTTT	.	few	TRBV30	TRBJ1-1	12
CASSYRQYGYTF	TGTGCCAGCAGCTACCGACAGTATGGCTACACCTTC	.	.	TRBV4-2	TRBJ1-2	12
CSASTQGATLGGYTF	TGCAGTGCTAGTACGCAGGGGGCGACCTTGGGTGGCTACACCTTC	TRBD1	.	TRBV20-1	TRBJ1-2	15
CSVEGGDYEQYF	TGCAGCGTTGAGGGCGGAGACTACGAGCAGTACTTC	.	.	TRBV29-1	TRBJ2-7	12
CARSLLSAPDGVTLHF	TGTGCCAGAAGCTTGCTTTCGGCACCCGATGGGGTGACCCTCCACTTT	.	.	TRBV5-3	TRBJ1-6	16
CASSAYSTDTQYF	TGTGCCAGCAGCGCATACAGCACAGATACGCAGTATTTT	.	.	TRBV13	TRBJ2-3	13
CASSVGGIGTDTQYF	TGTGCCAGCAGCGTAGGAGGGATAGGCACAGATACGCAGTATTTT	.	.	TRBV9	TRBJ2-3	15
CASSLRGEQYF	TGTGCCAGCAGCTTGAGGGGGGAGCAGTACTTC	.	.	TRBV5-4	TRBJ2-7	11
CASSDKGYTATEAFF	TGCGCCAGCAGTGACAAAGGATATACGGCCACTGAAGCTTTCTTT	.	.	TRBV5-1	TRBJ1-1	15
CASNPGVGGYTF	TGTGCCAGCAACCCCGGGGTCGGTGGCTACACCTTC	.	.	TRBV28	TRBJ1-2	12
CAISEPHRGLYEQYF	TGTGCCATCAGTGAGCCTCACAGGGGGCTTTACGAGCAGTACTTC	TRBD1	.	TRBV10-3	TRBJ2-7	15
CASSEEGGTTGGYTF	TGTGCCAGCAGCGAAGAGGGTGGAACAACCGGTGGCTACACCTTC	.	.	TRBV9	TRBJ1-2	15
CASSVTGGTEAFF	TGTGCCAGCAGCGTAACAGGGGGCACTGAAGCTTTCTTT	TRBD1	.	TRBV9	TRBJ1-1	13
CASSPGGRTEAFF	TGTGCCAGCAGCCCTGGGGGGAGGACTGAAGCTTTCTTT	.	.	TRBV5-5	TRBJ1-1	13
CASSRRTLQNTGELFF	TGTGCCAGCAGTCGAAGGACACTTCAGAACACCGGGGAGCTGTTTTTT	.	.	TRBV27	TRBJ2-2	16
CSFEPPGLAKNIQYF	TGCAGCTTCGAACCCCCAGGACTAGCAAAAAACATTCAGTACTTC	TRBD2	.	TRBV29-1	TRBJ2-4	15
CASRPSTGGRETQYF	TGCGCCAGCAGACCCTCCACAGGGGGACGGGAGACCCAGTACTTC	TRBD1	.	TRBV5-1	TRBJ2-5	15
CASSIATNEKLFF	TGTGCCAGTAGTATAGCAACTAATGAAAAACTGTTTTTT	.	.	TRBV19	TRBJ1-4	13
CSVGRTRLIQFF	TGCAGCGTTGGACGGACTAGATTAATCCAGTTCTTC	TRBD2	.	TRBV29-1	TRBJ2-1	12
CASSSQGHDFNYGYTF	TGTGCCAGCAGTTCCCAGGGACATGATTTCAACTATGGCTACACCTTC	.	.	TRBV6-5	TRBJ1-2	16
CASSPHLGSGTGRSPLHF	TGTGCCAGCAGCCCTCATTTAGGGTCCGGGACAGGGAGATCACCCCTCCACTTT	TRBD1	.	TRBV9	TRBJ1-6	18
CASRAGQNYEQYF	TGTGCCAGCAGAGCGGGACAGAACTACGAGCAGTACTTC	.	.	TRBV6-5	TRBJ2-7	13
CASSLSGTGELFF	TGTGCCAGCAGCTTATCCGGAACCGGGGAGCTGTTTTTT	.	.	TRBV7-3	TRBJ2-2	13
CAISESLSSGQDTQYF	TGTGCCATCAGTGAGTCATTGTCTAGCGGGCAAGATACGCAGTATTTT	TRBD2	once	TRBV10-3	TRBJ2-3	16
CASSTHGNTEAFF	TGTGCCAGCAGTACACATGGGAACACTGAAGCTTTCTTT	.	.	TRBV27	TRBJ1-1	13
CAKRRGRQDYEQYF	TGCGCCAAACGGAGGGGGCGACAGGACTACGAGCAGTACTTC	.	.	TRBV10-1	TRBJ2-7	14
CASSQVLGGSKTGELFF	TGTGCCAGCAGCCAAGTACTTGGGGGGAGTAAAACCGGGGAGCTGTTTTTT	.	.	TRBV3-1/TRBV3-2	TRBJ2-2	17